Following are 22 T cell receptor beta chains from one sample sequenced in a study of T cell changes during pregnancy in multiple sclerosis. The protocol was immunoSEQ multiplex PCR, while the TCRdb copy is restricted to in-frame clones and leaves out a portion. The table shows around 74,000 clones, with roughly nine tenths occurring only once. Specimen: peripheral blood, collected before pregnancy. These receptors all come from a female donor with multiple sclerosis, enrolled in a pregnancy study.

The chain employs TRBV4-1 and TRBJ2-7; TRBD1 matches at 7 bases. V lost 3 bases, J lost 4 bases, and 12 bases stayed unmatched. Per germline, CDR1 MGHRA and CDR2 YSYEKL. The CDR3 spans 16 residues. The CDR3 nucleotides are TGCGCCAGCAGCCATCCCGGGACAGAGAACCTGTACGAGCAGTACTTC. The encoded protein is CASSHPGTENLYEQYF.

The J gene is TRBJ2-7, the V gene TRBV7-9; TRBD2 agrees at 10 bases. Losses at the gene ends were 5 bases for V and 2 bases for J; bases not matched to a gene: 6. Germline V lookup: CDR1 SEHNR, CDR2 FQNEAQ (reference sequence). The CDR3 is 15 residues long. The CDR3 region is CASSHRTSGTYEQYF. CDR3 nucleotides: TGTGCCAGCAGCCACAGGACTAGCGGAACCTACGAGCAGTACTTC.

The chain is built from TRBV4-3 and TRBJ1-1; D not certain. Trimming left V 0 bases short and J 7 bases short, with 18 bases between. Germline loops: CDR1 LGHNA, CDR2 YSLEER. There are 16 residues in the CDR3. CDR3 sequence (DNA): TGCGCCAGCAGCCAAGATCGGAGAAGCCCGAAGATTGAAGCTTTCTTT. This codes for CASSQDRRSPKIEAFF.

This clone has more than one count but fewer than ten. The V and J genes are TRBV7-9 and TRBJ2-7; 8 bases match TRBD2. V lost 3 bases and J lost 3; bases outside the gene matches: 1. In germline, CDR1 is SEHNR, CDR2 FQNEAQ (reference sequence). The CDR3 totals 13 residues. This chain's CDR3 is CASSLAGGYEQYF. DNA for the CDR3: TGTGCCAGCAGCTTGGCGGGGGGCTACGAGCAGTACTTC.

The chain combines TRBV9 with TRBJ1-1; perhaps TRBD1 as D (5 bases). V lost 3 bases to trimming and J lost 4 bases, with 22 bases between them. CDR1 and CDR2 from the germline V gene are SGDLS and YYNGEE. This CDR3 is built from 17 residues. CDR3 sequence reads: CASSALGAGVGGTEAFF. DNA for the CDR3: TGTGCCAGCAGCGCCCTCGGTGCGGGGGTCGGAGGCACTGAAGCTTTCTTT.

The chain employs TRBV18 and TRBJ2-3; D ambiguous. The CDR3 is made up of 15 amino acids. Deletions cut 3 bases from V and 4 bases from J, with 14 bases between. Germline V gives CDR1 KGHSH, CDR2 LQKENI. The CDR3 here is CASSPTSGRADTQYF. DNA of the CDR3: TGTGCCAGCTCACCTACGAGTGGTCGGGCAGATACGCAGTATTTT.

The V and J genes are TRBV5-4 and TRBJ2-5; D not certain. V was clipped by 3 bases and J by 7 bases, with 19 bases between them. Germline V gives CDR1 SGHNT, CDR2 YYREEE (reference sequence). This CDR3 is 15 amino acids long. As DNA, the CDR3 is TGTGCCAGCAGCTCCACCTCTAGTGTGTACGTGACCCAGTACTTC. This translates into CASSSTSSVYVTQYF.

The chain carries TRBV10-3 and TRBJ2-7; tentatively, D is TRBD1 (5 bases). Deletions cut 8 bases from V and 1 base from J, with 12 bases between. The CDR3 covers 13 residues. The germline V gene has CDR1 ENHRY and CDR2 SYGVKD. The CDR3, as DNA: TGTGCCATCGGATTGCAGGGTTCCTACGAGCAGTACTTC. Translated: CAIGLQGSYEQYF.

The chain has TRBV29-1 and TRBJ2-3; maybe TRBD2 (5 bases). Trimming removed 6 bases from V and 0 bases from J, with 13 bases in between. The CDR3 runs to 14 residues. The germline V gene has CDR1 SQVTM and CDR2 ANQGSEA. CDR3 residues: CSVARGSSTDTQYF. In DNA, the CDR3 is TGCAGCGTGGCCCGAGGGTCTAGCACAGATACGCAGTATTTT.

This clone was counted a single time. The chain employs TRBV27 and TRBJ1-1; perhaps TRBD1 as D (6 bases). Per germline, CDR1 MNHEY and CDR2 SMNVEV (reference sequence). The germline V and J ends were trimmed by 5 bases and 6 bases, with 25 bases remaining between them. The CDR3 is made up of 17 amino acids. The CDR3 spells CASSPGTPVTAGAEAFF. The CDR3 nucleotides are TGTGCCAGCAGTCCCGGGACACCCGTTACGGCGGGTGCTGAAGCTTTCTTT.

DNA for the CDR3: TGCGCCAGCAGGGAAGCGGGAGGGCCTACCGGGGAGCTGTTTTTT. Its translation: CASREAGGPTGELFF. The rearrangement joins TRBV5-1 to TRBJ2-2; 10 bases fit TRBD2. There are 15 residues in the CDR3. The V segment lost 5 bases and the J segment 5 bases; nucleotides outside the gene matches: 6. Germline CDR1 SGHRS, CDR2 YFSETQ.

The chain joins TRBV7-9 to TRBJ2-7; the D gene is possibly TRBD1 (6 bases). Germline loops: CDR1 SEHNR, CDR2 FQNEAQ (reference sequence). Trimming removed 5 bases from V and 5 bases from J, with 10 bases in between. CDR3 size: 12 residues. CDR3 in DNA: TGTGCCAGCAGCCATTCAGGGGACGAGCAGTACTTC. Its protein product is CASSHSGDEQYF.

The genes are TRBV9 and TRBJ2-7, with D possibly being TRBD1 (5 bases). Trimming removed 0 bases from V and 3 bases from J, with 13 bases in between. CDR1 and CDR2 (germline): SGDLS, YYNGEE. The CDR3 has 15 residues. The CDR3 reads CASSVGMTDNYEQYF. The DNA of the CDR3 is TGTGCCAGCAGCGTAGGGATGACAGACAACTACGAGCAGTACTTC.

This clone has only one observation. The chain couples TRBV18 to TRBJ2-7, with a possible D match to TRBD1 (6 bases). The V and J ends lost 2 bases and 5 bases respectively, with 10 bases between them. CDR1 is KGHSH, CDR2 LQKENI, per germline. This CDR3 has 13 residues. Here the CDR3 reads CASSPYQGNEQYF. In nucleotides, the CDR3 is TGTGCCAGCTCACCATATCAGGGGAACGAGCAGTACTTC.

CDR3 bases: TGTGCCAGCAGCTTGCAGGGCCCCCCAATCTTGTACGAGCAGTACTTC. Translating gives CASSLQGPPILYEQYF. The chain links TRBV5-5 to TRBJ2-7; tentatively, D is TRBD1 (5 bases). Germline V gene data show CDR1 as SGHKS and CDR2 as YYEKEE (reference sequence). The CDR3 has 16 amino acids. V was cut by 1 base and J by 4 bases, with 18 bases left in between.

The genes are TRBV7-9 and TRBJ2-7, with 8 bases that match TRBD1. CDR1 is SEHNR, CDR2 FQNEAQ, per germline (reference sequence). Trimming at V came to 3 bases and at J to 2 bases, leaving 3 bases not matched to a gene. The CDR3 has 14 amino acids. The CDR3 DNA is TGTGCCAGCAGCTTCGGACAGGGCCCCTACGAGCAGTACTTC. Its protein product is CASSFGQGPYEQYF.

The chain links TRBV2 to TRBJ2-3; 8 positions agree with TRBD2. Germline CDR1 is SNHLY and CDR2 is FYNNEI. There are 15 residues in the CDR3. Losses at the gene ends were 3 bases for V and 5 bases for J; bases not matched to a gene: 7. For the CDR3, the DNA is TGTGCCAGCAGTGACCGTTGGCTAGCGGGAGATACGCAGTATTTT. This encodes CASSDRWLAGDTQYF.

This CDR3 reads CASSQGLGDMNTEAFF. For the CDR3, the DNA is TGTGCCAGCAGCCAAGGACTGGGAGATATGAACACTGAAGCTTTCTTT. The chain couples TRBV27 to TRBJ1-1; no clear D gene. This CDR3 has 16 residues. Trimming took 6 bases from V and 0 from J, leaving 17 bases between them. Germline CDR1 MNHEY, CDR2 SMNVEV (reference sequence).

The chain links TRBV25-1 to TRBJ1-2; D gene uncertain. CDR1 and CDR2 (germline): MGHDK, SYGVNS. The CDR3 runs 13 residues. V shed 1 base and J shed 4 bases, with 7 bases lying between them. CDR3 nucleotides: TGTGCCAGCAGTGAATGGGCAAGCTATGGCTACACCTTC. Encoded protein: CASSEWASYGYTF.

The chain joins TRBV4-2 to TRBJ2-2; D ambiguous. Per germline, CDR1 LGHNA and CDR2 YNFKEQ. This CDR3 spans 13 amino acids. Trimming left V 1 base short and J 5 bases short, with 5 bases between. The CDR3 DNA reads as TGTGCCAGCAGCCAAGTTCCTACCGGGGAGCTGTTTTTT. This encodes CASSQVPTGELFF.

The J gene is TRBJ2-7, the V gene TRBV5-1; D might be TRBD1 (6 bases). Germline loops: CDR1 SGHRS, CDR2 YFSETQ. V was trimmed by 4 bases and J by 5 bases, leaving 16 bases between them. The CDR3 contains 14 residues. CDR3 residues: CASSDPGQPNEQYF. CDR3 nucleotides: TGCGCCAGCAGCGACCCCGGACAGCCTAACGAGCAGTACTTC.

This rearrangement joins TRBV30 to TRBJ2-1, with D perhaps TRBD2 (6 bases). The CDR3 runs to 14 residues. CDR1 and CDR2 from the germline V gene are GTSNPN and SVGIG (reference sequence). V was clipped by 1 base and J by 4 bases, with 11 bases between them. CDR3 nucleotide sequence: TGTGCCTGGAGTGACTCGCGGGATTACAATGAGCAGTTCTTC. It specifies CAWSDSRDYNEQFF.